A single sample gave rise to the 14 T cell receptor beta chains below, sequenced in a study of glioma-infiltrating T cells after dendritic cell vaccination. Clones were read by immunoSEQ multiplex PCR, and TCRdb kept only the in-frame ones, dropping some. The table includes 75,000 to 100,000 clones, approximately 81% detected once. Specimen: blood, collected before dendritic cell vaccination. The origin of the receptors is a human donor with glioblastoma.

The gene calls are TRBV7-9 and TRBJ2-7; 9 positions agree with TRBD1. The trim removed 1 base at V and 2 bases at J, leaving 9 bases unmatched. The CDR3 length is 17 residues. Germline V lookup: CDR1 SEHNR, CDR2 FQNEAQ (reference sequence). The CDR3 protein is CASSLVVKDRGPYEQYF. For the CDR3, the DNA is TGTGCCAGCAGCTTAGTGGTCAAGGACAGGGGTCCCTACGAGCAGTACTTC.

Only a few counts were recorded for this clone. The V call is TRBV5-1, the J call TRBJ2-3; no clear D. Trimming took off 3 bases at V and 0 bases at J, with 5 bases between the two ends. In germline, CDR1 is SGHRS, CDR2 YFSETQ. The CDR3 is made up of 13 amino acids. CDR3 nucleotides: TGCGCCAGCAGCTCTTCTAGCACAGATACGCAGTATTTT. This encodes CASSSSSTDTQYF.

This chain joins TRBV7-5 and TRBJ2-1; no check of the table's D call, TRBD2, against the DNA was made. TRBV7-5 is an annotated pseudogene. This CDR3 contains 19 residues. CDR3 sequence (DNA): TGTGCCAGAAGGCCCGGGACTAGCGGGAGTATAGGCGAGGACAATGAGCAGTTCTTC. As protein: CARRPGTSGSIGEDNEQFF.

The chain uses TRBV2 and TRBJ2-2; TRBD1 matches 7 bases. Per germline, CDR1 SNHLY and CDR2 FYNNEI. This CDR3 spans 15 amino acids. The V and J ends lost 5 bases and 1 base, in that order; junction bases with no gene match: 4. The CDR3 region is CASSFGTENTGELFF. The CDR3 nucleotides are TGTGCCAGCAGTTTCGGGACAGAGAACACCGGGGAGCTGTTTTTT.

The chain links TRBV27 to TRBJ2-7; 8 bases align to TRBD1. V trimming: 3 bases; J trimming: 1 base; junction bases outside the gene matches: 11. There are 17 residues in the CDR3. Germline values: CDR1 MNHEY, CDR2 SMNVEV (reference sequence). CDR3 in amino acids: CASSFLPPGQESYEQYF. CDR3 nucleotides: TGTGCCAGCAGTTTCCTCCCCCCGGGACAGGAGTCCTACGAGCAGTACTTC.

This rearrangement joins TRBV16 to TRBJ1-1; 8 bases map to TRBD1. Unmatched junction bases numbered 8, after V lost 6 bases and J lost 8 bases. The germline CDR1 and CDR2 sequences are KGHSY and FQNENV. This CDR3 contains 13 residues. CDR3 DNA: TGTGCCAGCAGTCCGACAGGGGAGGTGGAAGCTTTCTTT. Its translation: CASSPTGEVEAFF.

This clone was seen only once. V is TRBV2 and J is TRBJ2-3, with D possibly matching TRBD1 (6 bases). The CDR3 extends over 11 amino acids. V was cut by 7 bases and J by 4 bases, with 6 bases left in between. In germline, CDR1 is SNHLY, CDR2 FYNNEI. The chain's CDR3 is CASKGADTQYF. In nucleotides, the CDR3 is TGTGCCAGCAAGGGGGCAGATACGCAGTATTTT.

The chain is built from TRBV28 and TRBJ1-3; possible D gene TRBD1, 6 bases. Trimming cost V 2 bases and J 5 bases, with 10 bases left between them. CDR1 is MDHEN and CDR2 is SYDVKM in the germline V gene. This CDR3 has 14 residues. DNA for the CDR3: TGTGCCAGCAGTTTACCTCAGGGGAGAAACACCATATATTTT. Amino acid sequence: CASSLPQGRNTIYF.

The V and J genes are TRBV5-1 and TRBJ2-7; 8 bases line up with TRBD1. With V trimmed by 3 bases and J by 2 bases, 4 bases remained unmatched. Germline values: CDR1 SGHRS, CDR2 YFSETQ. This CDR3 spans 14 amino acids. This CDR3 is CASSSEQGAYEQYF. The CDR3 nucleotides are TGCGCCAGCAGCTCTGAACAGGGGGCCTACGAGCAGTACTTC. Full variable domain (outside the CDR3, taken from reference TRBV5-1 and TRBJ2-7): KAGVTQTPRYLIKTRGQQVTLSCSPISGHRSVSWYQQTPGQGLQFLFEYFSETQRNKGNFPGRFSGRQFSNSRSEMNVSTLELGDSALYLCASSSEQGAYEQYFGPGTRLTVT.

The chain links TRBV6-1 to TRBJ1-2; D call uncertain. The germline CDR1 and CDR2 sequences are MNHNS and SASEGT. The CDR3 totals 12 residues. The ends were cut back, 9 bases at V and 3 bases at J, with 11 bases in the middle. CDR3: CASLGDYYGYTF. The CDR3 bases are TGTGCCAGTTTGGGTGACTACTATGGCTACACCTTC.

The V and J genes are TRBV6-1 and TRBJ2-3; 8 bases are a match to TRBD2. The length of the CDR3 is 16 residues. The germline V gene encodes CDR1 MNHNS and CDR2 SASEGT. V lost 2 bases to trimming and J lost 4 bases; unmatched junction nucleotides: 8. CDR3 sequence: CASSETSGLSADTQYF. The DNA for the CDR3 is TGTGCCAGCAGTGAAACTAGCGGTTTAAGCGCAGATACGCAGTATTTT.

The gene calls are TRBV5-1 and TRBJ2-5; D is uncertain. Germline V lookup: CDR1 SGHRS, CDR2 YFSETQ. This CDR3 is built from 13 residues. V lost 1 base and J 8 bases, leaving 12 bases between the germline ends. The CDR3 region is CASSLPPGLTQYF. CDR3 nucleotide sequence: TGCGCCAGCAGCTTGCCTCCGGGTTTAACCCAGTACTTC.

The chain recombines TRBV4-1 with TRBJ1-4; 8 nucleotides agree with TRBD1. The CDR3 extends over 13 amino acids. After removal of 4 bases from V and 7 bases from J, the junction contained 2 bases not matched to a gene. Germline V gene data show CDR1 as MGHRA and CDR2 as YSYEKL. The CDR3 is CASSRQGTEKLFF. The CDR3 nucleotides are TGCGCCAGCAGCCGACAGGGGACTGAAAAACTGTTTTTT.

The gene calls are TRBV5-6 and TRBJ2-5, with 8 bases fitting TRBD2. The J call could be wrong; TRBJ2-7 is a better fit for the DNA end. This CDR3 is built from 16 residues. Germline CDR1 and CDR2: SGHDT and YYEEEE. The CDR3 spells CASSVRGPGLVYEQYF. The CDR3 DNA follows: TGTGCCAGCAGCGTCAGGGGACCGGGACTAGTCTACGAGCAGTACTTC.